The 29 T cell receptor beta chains reported below all come from one sample, sequenced in a study of blood T cell repertoires in COVID-19 (dated by TCRdb to 2018 to 2020). Library preparation used the immunoSEQ multiplex PCR assay. Drawn from immuneACCESS, this table holds only the in-frame rearrangements with V and J called that TCRdb kept. Clones are partly lost; checked studies trace under half to an unresolved V gene and leave the rest unexplained. This sample comprises 250,000 or so clones, about 86% of them detected only once. The top ten clones comprise over 7.5% of the sample. The sequenced sample consisted of peripheral blood. All receptors come from a man older than 75 with acute or convalescent COVID-19.

A few counts support this clone. The rearrangement joins TRBV5-1 to TRBJ2-7; 9 bases map to TRBD2. Germline loops: CDR1 SGHRS, CDR2 YFSETQ. Trimming took 2 bases from V and 4 from J; bases not matched to a gene: 1. This CDR3 has 13 residues. CDR3 DNA: TGCGCCAGCAGCTTCCTAGCGGGGTACGAGCAGTACTTC. It specifies CASSFLAGYEQYF.

CDR3: CASSLKATSGQSSYEQYF. The CDR3 nucleotides read TGTGCCAGCAGCTTGAAGGCGACTAGCGGGCAGAGCTCCTACGAGCAGTACTTC. The rearrangement uses TRBV5-5 and TRBJ2-7; TRBD2 matches 10 bases. With 1 base clipped from V and 0 bases from J, the junction kept 10 bases outside the gene matches. The CDR3 is 18 residues long. Germline V lookup: CDR1 SGHKS, CDR2 YYEKEE (reference sequence).

The chain combines TRBV9 with TRBJ2-1; 9 bases match TRBD1. The CDR3 loop spans 14 amino acids. Looked up from germline, CDR1 is SGDLS and CDR2 is YYNGEE. V was clipped by 2 bases and J by 5 bases; unmatched bases: 2. As DNA, the CDR3 is TGTGCCAGCAGCGTCACAGGGGGCCACAATGAGCAGTTCTTC. It is translated as CASSVTGGHNEQFF.

This clone was counted ten times or more. The chain joins TRBV5-6 to TRBJ1-2, with 9 bases matching TRBD1. The CDR3 is made up of 14 amino acids. Germline CDR1 and CDR2: SGHDT and YYEEEE. V lost 2 bases to trimming and J lost 4 bases; unmatched junction nucleotides: 3. Written as DNA, the CDR3 is TGTGCCAGCAGCTTAGAACAGGGGGCCTATGGCTACACCTTC. Its translation: CASSLEQGAYGYTF.

This chain uses TRBV12-3 or TRBV12-4 with TRBJ1-6; tentatively, D is TRBD1 (5 bases). The V end was cut by 5 bases, the J end by 12 bases, with 14 bases between. The CDR3 has 13 residues. CDR3 DNA: TGTGCCAGCAGTCGCTACCAAAGGGGACCCCTCCACTTT. Residues: CASSRYQRGPLHF.

This chain uses TRBV18 with TRBJ1-5, with D possibly being TRBD1 (6 bases). In germline, CDR1 is KGHSH, CDR2 LQKENI. The V end lost 3 bases, the J end lost 6 bases, and 9 bases lay between the germline ends. The CDR3 consists of 13 residues. The CDR3 DNA follows: TGTGCCAGCTCACCTCAAGGGGGTCAGCCCCAGCATTTT. It is translated as CASSPQGGQPQHF.

This clone was found once. The gene calls are TRBV6-6 and TRBJ2-2, with a weak D call TRBD1 (6 bases). Germline CDR1 is MNHNY and CDR2 is SVGAGI (reference sequence). The V end was cut by 2 bases, the J end by 2 bases, with 9 bases between. CDR3 length: 15 residues. The CDR3 DNA is TGTGCCAGCAGTTACCCCAGGGGAAACACCGGGGAGCTGTTTTTT. Amino acid sequence: CASSYPRGNTGELFF.

The chain employs TRBV4-1 and TRBJ2-5; D might be TRBD1 (5 bases). Germline loops: CDR1 MGHRA, CDR2 YSYEKL. This CDR3 region has 14 residues. With 1 base removed from V and 2 bases from J, the gap between germline ends came to 8 bases. As DNA, the CDR3 is TGCGCCAGCAGCCAAGTGGACACTCAAGAGACCCAGTACTTC. Amino acids: CASSQVDTQETQYF.

The chain is built from TRBV5-1 and TRBJ1-1; possibly TRBD1 for D (5 bases). The length of the CDR3 is 15 residues. CDR1 SGHRS and CDR2 YFSETQ come from the germline V gene. The V end was cut by 4 bases, the J end by 4 bases, with 17 bases between. The CDR3 loop is CASSPGRGVITEAFF. DNA for the CDR3: TGCGCCAGCAGCCCCGGGCGGGGGGTGATCACTGAAGCTTTCTTT.

In DNA, the CDR3 is TGTGCCTGGAGTGTAAGGCAGGGAGGGGATTCACCCCTCCACTTT. Translation: CAWSVRQGGDSPLHF. The rearrangement links TRBV30 to TRBJ1-6; maybe TRBD1 (5 bases). This CDR3 has 15 residues. Trimming took off 0 bases at V and 8 bases at J, with 14 bases between the two ends. Germline CDR1 is GTSNPN and CDR2 is SVGIG (reference sequence).

The CDR3 sequence: CASSLTREGEQYF. CDR3 in DNA: TGTGCCAGCTCGCTAACTAGGGAGGGGGAGCAGTACTTC. This chain uses TRBV18 with TRBJ2-7; 7 bases agree with TRBD2. The junction had 9 bases not matched to a gene; V was cut back by 6 bases and J by 7 bases. The CDR3 is 13 residues long. Per germline, CDR1 KGHSH and CDR2 LQKENI.

With respect to this clone: Mismatch with germline at one junction end may stem from a read error. V and J are TRBV19 and TRBJ2-4; possibly TRBD1 for D (6 bases). Germline assignment: CDR1 LNHDA and CDR2 SQIVND (reference sequence). The CDR3 totals 12 residues. The CDR3 protein is CASSRRTAFPTF. As DNA, the CDR3 is TGTGCCAGTAGTAGGAGGACAGCCTTCCCAACCTTC.

The chain is built from TRBV19 and TRBJ1-6, with a possible D match to TRBD1 (6 bases). Trimming took off 2 bases at V and 0 bases at J, with 11 bases between the two ends. The germline V gene encodes CDR1 LNHDA and CDR2 SQIVND (reference sequence). The CDR3 spans 17 residues. DNA of the CDR3: TGTGCCAGTAGTATACCGGCCAGGGGCTCCTATAATTCACCCCTCCACTTT. It yields the protein CASSIPARGSYNSPLHF.

The chain joins TRBV21-1 to TRBJ2-6; TRBD1 is taken as the D call from the table, unchecked against the DNA. TRBV21-1 constitutes a pseudogene. CDR3 length: 19 residues. Here the CDR3 reads CASSKCPGTAAAGANVLTF. CDR3 nucleotide sequence: TGTGCCAGCAGCAAATGTCCCGGGACAGCGGCGGCTGGGGCCAACGTCCTGACTTTC.

The genes are TRBV5-1 and TRBJ1-1; 8 positions match TRBD1. The V segment lost 4 bases and the J segment 6 bases; nucleotides outside the gene matches: 11. This CDR3 comprises 15 residues. The germline V gene has CDR1 SGHRS and CDR2 YFSETQ. Written as DNA, the CDR3 is TGCGCCAGCAGCCCGCGGACAGGGACGTCCGCTGAAGCTTTCTTT. Protein product: CASSPRTGTSAEAFF.

V is TRBV15 and J is TRBJ1-1; maybe TRBD1 (6 bases). The germline CDR1 and CDR2 sequences are LNHNV and YYDKDF (reference sequence). The V and J ends lost 2 bases and 8 bases respectively, with 9 bases between them. The CDR3 runs 12 residues. CDR3 DNA sequence: TGTGCCACCAGCAGATATGGGACAGAAGCTTTCTTT. This gives the protein CATSRYGTEAFF.

The chain recombines TRBV6-5 with TRBJ2-1, with a possible D match to TRBD2 (6 bases). Trimming cost V 7 bases and J 8 bases, with 18 bases left between them. The CDR3 totals 14 residues. Germline assignment: CDR1 MNHEY and CDR2 SVGAGI. The CDR3 spells CASKPGLVIHEQFF. The CDR3 nucleotides read TGTGCCAGCAAACCGGGACTCGTGATTCATGAGCAGTTCTTC.

A few counts support this clone. This rearrangement joins TRBV4-1 to TRBJ2-5, with D perhaps matching TRBD2 (5 bases). V was pared by 2 bases and J by 4 bases, with 14 bases between. Germline lookup yields CDR1 MGHRA and CDR2 YSYEKL. There are 15 residues in the CDR3. The CDR3 DNA reads as TGCGCCAGCAGCCAAACCGCGGGTATGGGAGAGACCCAGTACTTC. Residues: CASSQTAGMGETQYF.

The genes are TRBV6-2 or TRBV6-3 and TRBJ2-7, with D unclear. There are 17 residues in the CDR3. CDR1 and CDR2 (germline): MNHEY, SVGEGT. V was trimmed by 4 bases and J by 0 bases, leaving 19 bases between them. Written as DNA, the CDR3 is TGTGCCAGCAGTTTATTTCGACGACTCCTCAGCTCCTACGAGCAGTACTTC. This codes for CASSLFRRLLSSYEQYF.

CDR3 nucleotides: TGTGCTAGTGGTTTGGTAATTATGAGCTCCTACAATGAGCAGTTCTTC. Protein: CASGLVIMSSYNEQFF. V gene TRBV12-5 combines with J gene TRBJ2-1; unclear D gene. The CDR3 is made up of 16 amino acids. Looked up from germline, CDR1 is LGHNT and CDR2 is FRNRAP. Trimming cost V 0 bases and J 0 bases, with 9 bases left between them.

The rearrangement joins TRBV27 to TRBJ1-6, with D perhaps TRBD1 (5 bases). The V gene lost 3 bases and the J gene lost 12 bases, with 12 bases spanning the gap. The CDR3 spans 13 residues. The germline gives CDR1 MNHEY, CDR2 SMNVEV (reference sequence). Here the CDR3 reads CASSLWGGRPLHF. Here the CDR3 DNA reads TGTGCCAGCAGTTTGTGGGGGGGTAGACCCCTCCACTTT.

The chain links TRBV29-1 to TRBJ2-7, with 7 nucleotides matching TRBD2. The CDR3 spans 15 residues. V dropped 4 bases and J dropped 0; count of bases not matched to a gene: 9. Germline V gives CDR1 SQVTM, CDR2 ANQGSEA. CDR3 loop: CSVGGGSRSSYEQYF. The CDR3 region has the DNA TGCAGCGTTGGGGGGGGATCCAGGAGCTCCTACGAGCAGTACTTC.

The chain couples TRBV23-1 to TRBJ2-7; 7 bases align to TRBD1. TRBV23-1 is an ORF, with its function uncertain. The ends lost 7 bases at V and 1 base at J; junction bases unmatched: 7. The CDR3 runs 14 residues. The CDR3, as DNA: TGCGCCAGCAACCGGGACAGTACTTCCTACGAGCAGTACTTC. Amino acids: CASNRDSTSYEQYF.

The rearrangement joins TRBV10-3 to TRBJ1-4; D might be TRBD1 (6 bases). Germline CDR1 ENHRY, CDR2 SYGVKD. The CDR3 loop spans 15 amino acids. V shed 5 bases and J shed 11 bases, with 21 bases lying between them. This CDR3 reads CAISPLQGEMKKLFF. The DNA for the CDR3 is TGTGCCATCAGTCCCCTACAGGGAGAGATGAAGAAACTGTTTTTT.

This chain joins TRBV30 and TRBJ2-7, with 9 bases identical to TRBD1. CDR1 is GTSNPN and CDR2 is SVGIG in the germline V gene (reference sequence). The ends lost 5 bases at V and 5 bases at J; junction bases unmatched: 7. The CDR3 runs to 13 residues. CDR3 loop: CAWGRDRVNEQYF. The DNA of the CDR3 is TGTGCCTGGGGGCGGGACAGGGTAAACGAGCAGTACTTC. Using reference TRBV30 and TRBJ2-7 for the parts outside the CDR3, the full variable domain is SQTIHQWPATLVQPVGSPLSLECTVEGTSNPNLYWYRQAAGRGLQLLFYSVGIGQISSEVPQNLSASRPQDRQFILSSKKLLLSDSGFYLCAWGRDRVNEQYFGPGTRLTVT.

This clone was picked up a small number of times. J is TRBJ1-2 and V is TRBV5-1; 8 bases agree with TRBD1. The CDR3 runs 13 residues. Germline V gene sequence: CDR1 SGHRS, CDR2 YFSETQ. V shed 4 bases, J shed 6 bases, and the junction held 5 bases outside the gene matches. As DNA, the CDR3 is TGCGCCAGCAGCCCAGGACAGGGCAATGGCTACACCTTC. Translation gives CASSPGQGNGYTF.

This clone was picked up one time. The same CDR3 arises from other DNA sequences in this sample as well. The chain has TRBV6-5 and TRBJ1-5, with D uncertain. Germline CDR1 reads MNHEY; CDR2 reads SVGAGI. CDR3 length equals 15 residues. V gave up 0 bases and J gave up 1 base, with 7 bases separating them. The CDR3 is CASSYSRVSNQPQHF. CDR3 DNA sequence: TGTGCCAGCAGTTACTCGCGTGTGAGCAATCAGCCCCAGCATTTT.

The V and J genes are TRBV11-2 and TRBJ2-3; TRBD2 agrees at 8 bases. CDR3 size: 15 residues. Germline CDR1 reads SGHAT; CDR2 reads FQNNGV. J was trimmed by 6 bases and V by 1 base; bases with no gene match: 6. CDR3 sequence: CASSLVRAGADTQYF. As DNA, the CDR3 is TGTGCCAGCAGCTTAGTACGAGCGGGGGCGGATACGCAGTATTTT.

The V gene is TRBV15, the J gene TRBJ1-1, with D tentatively TRBD1 (5 bases). The CDR3 covers 15 residues. CDR1 and CDR2 from the germline V gene are LNHNV and YYDKDF (reference sequence). The V gene lost 1 base and the J gene lost 6 bases, with 15 bases spanning the gap. As DNA, the CDR3 is TGTGCCACCAGCAGAGTCGGCAGGGTAAGACCTGAAGCTTTCTTT. It yields the protein CATSRVGRVRPEAFF.